The clone carrying this T cell receptor beta chain was seen a handful of times. Its antigen is unknown. This specimen comes from a study of T-cell reconstitution after alpha-beta-depleted transplantation in children. The TCRbeta library was prepared with unique molecular identifiers. TCRdb ran MiXCR on the PCR reads and lists one entry per CDR3 protein. The sample contains around 490,000 distinct CDR3 sequences, 9.5% to 12% of which appear only once. Study conclusions and caveats: Reports say that about two months after transplant, the alpha-beta T cells came out of several hundred graft clones that had expanded.

Material: PBMCs, mostly from graft donor cells, obtained 180 days after TCRalphabeta/CD19-depleted stem cell transplant. The receptor comes from a female patient aged 2-15 years who had a stem cell transplant for aplastic anemia, so the T cells may come from the graft donor.

CDR3 nucleotides: TGTGCCAGCAGCTTAGTACAGGGGATGGGTTTTACCCAGTACTTC. It yields the protein CASSLVQGMGFTQYF. The genes are TRBV7-2 and TRBJ2-5; 7 bases map to TRBD1. The junction had 10 bases not matched to a gene; V was cut back by 1 base and J by 8 bases. Germline V gene data show CDR1 as SGHTA and CDR2 as FQGNSA. The CDR3 runs to 15 residues.